This paragraph covers one T cell receptor beta chain sequence. This CDR3 spans 13 amino acids. J was trimmed by 8 bases and V by 6 bases; bases with no gene match: 5. The germline V gene has CDR1 LNHDA and CDR2 SQIVND (reference sequence). This specimen belongs to a study of blood T cell repertoires in COVID-19. Overall study context: Researchers got acute and convalescent COVID-19 samples from the United States, Italy and Spain. Sources were T cells, B-cell-depleted T cells, or PBMCs; the material itself was cDNA or gDNA.

Per the original data handling: Amplified reference gene primers provided the basis for estimating nucleated cell counts. The assay was immunoSEQ multiplex PCR, and TCRdb's table has in-frame clones only and misses some. The DNA gave D and trimming, while V, J and clone size come from that table. The sample includes some 76,000 clones, 80% to 90% seen only once; the top ten take 15% to 20%. The sample comprised peripheral blood. The origin of this receptor is a woman aged 55-70 years with acute or convalescent COVID-19. V gene TRBV19 combines with J gene TRBJ2-1; TRBD1 matches at 9 bases. The CDR3 loop reads CASSQGQGDEQFF. For the CDR3, the DNA is TGTGCCAGTAGCCAGGGACAGGGCGATGAGCAGTTCTTC.